These 4 T cell receptor beta chains originate from one sample sequenced in a study of blood T cells in healthy people across ages. Primers used in a second PCR of roughly 7 to 12 cycles were a sample-barcoded 5' primer and a J-beta primer mix. One entry per CDR3 protein, called by TCRdb with MiXCR from the 5' RACE reads. The sample includes fewer than 700,000 distinct CDR3 sequences, around 43% of them seen just once. The source material was blood. These receptors were collected from a man older than 75 in good health.

A word on this clonotype: This may be a read error, as it is one base from a much larger clone. The chain has TRBV12-3 or TRBV12-4 and TRBJ2-4; 10 bases are a match to TRBD2. CDR3 length: 15 residues. The CDR3 DNA is TGTGCCAGCAGTCGAAGCGGGGGGGCTGTAAACATTCGGTACTTC. This gives the protein CASSRSGGAVNIRYF.

J is TRBJ2-7 and V is TRBV6-6; D is possibly TRBD2 (7 bases). Germline loops: CDR1 MNHNY, CDR2 SVGAGI (reference sequence). Trimming took 2 bases from V and 2 from J, leaving 16 bases between them. This CDR3 spans 16 amino acids. The CDR3 sequence is CASSYAQGRGTYEQYF. In DNA, the CDR3 is TGTGCCAGCAGTTACGCGCAGGGGAGGGGAACCTACGAGCAGTACTTC.

This clonotype was counted between two and nine times. The rearrangement uses TRBV30 and TRBJ1-2, with D possibly matching TRBD1 (6 bases). Germline CDR1 reads GTSNPN; CDR2 reads SVGIG (reference sequence). CDR3 length: 14 residues. The V and J ends lost 3 bases and 2 bases respectively, with 13 bases between them. The CDR3 DNA is TGTGCCTGGAGGGGGCCAGGGGAAAACTATGGCTACACCTTC. Its translation: CAWRGPGENYGYTF.

The CDR3 DNA reads TGCAGTGCCCCTTCCCAGGGGAGAGCCTACAATGAGCAGTTCTTC. Protein product: CSAPSQGRAYNEQFF. This chain uses TRBV20-1 with TRBJ2-1, with TRBD1 as a possible D gene (6 bases). CDR1 and CDR2 from the germline V gene are DFQATT and SNEGSKA (reference sequence). This CDR3 has 15 residues. Trimming cost V 6 bases and J 2 bases, with 17 bases left between them.